This T cell receptor (beta chain) was captured in a study of cytomegalovirus exposure and HLA in healthy donors. V gave up 5 bases and J gave up 7 bases; unmatched junction bases: 7. This CDR3 has 13 residues. Germline-derived CDR1 and CDR2 are SGHKS and YYEKEE (reference sequence). Healthy bone marrow donors made up the donor group. Notes on the study in general: Using the classifier, cytomegalovirus status was reportedly diagnosed with high specificity and sensitivity.

Researchers ran the PCR with 60 Vbeta and 13 Jbeta primers. Generated by immunoSEQ multiplex PCR, the TCRdb table keeps only in-frame clones and is missing some. The table lists over 200,000 clones, around four fifths of them singletons, with 3.8% in the top ten. This clone was seen only once. Its antigen is not known. The sequenced sample consisted of PBMCs. V usage is TRBV5-5 and J usage is TRBJ2-7; 9 nucleotides align to TRBD1. This clonotype was sampled from a male donor in good health and CMV-seronegative. CDR3 in amino acids: CASRAGTGREQYF. The CDR3 DNA reads TGTGCCAGCAGGGCCGGGACAGGGCGGGAGCAGTACTTC. The whole variable domain, remainder taken from reference TRBV5-5 and TRBJ2-7, is DAGVTQSPTHLIKTRGQQVTLRCSPISGHKSVSWYQQVLGQGPQFIFQYYEKEERGRGNFPDRFSARQFPNYSSELNVNALLLGDSALYLCASRAGTGREQYFGPGTRLTVT.